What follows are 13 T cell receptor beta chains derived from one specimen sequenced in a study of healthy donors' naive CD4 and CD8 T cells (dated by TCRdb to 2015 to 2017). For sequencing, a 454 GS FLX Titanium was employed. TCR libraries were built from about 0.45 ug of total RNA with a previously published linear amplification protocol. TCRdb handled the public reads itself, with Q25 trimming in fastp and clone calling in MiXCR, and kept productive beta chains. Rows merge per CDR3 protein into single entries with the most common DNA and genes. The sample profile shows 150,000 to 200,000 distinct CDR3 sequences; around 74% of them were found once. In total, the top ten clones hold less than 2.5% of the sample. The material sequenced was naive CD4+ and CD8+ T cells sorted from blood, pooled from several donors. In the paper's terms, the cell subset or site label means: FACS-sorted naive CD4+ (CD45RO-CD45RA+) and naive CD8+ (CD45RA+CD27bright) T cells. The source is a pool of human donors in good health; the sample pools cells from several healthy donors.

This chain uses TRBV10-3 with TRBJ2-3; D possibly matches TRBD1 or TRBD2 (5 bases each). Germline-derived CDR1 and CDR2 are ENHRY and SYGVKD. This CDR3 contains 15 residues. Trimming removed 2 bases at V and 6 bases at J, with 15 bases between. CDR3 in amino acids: CAISEPGAAVDTQYF. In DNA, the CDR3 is TGTGCCATCAGTGAGCCCGGGGCGGCTGTGGATACGCAGTATTTT.

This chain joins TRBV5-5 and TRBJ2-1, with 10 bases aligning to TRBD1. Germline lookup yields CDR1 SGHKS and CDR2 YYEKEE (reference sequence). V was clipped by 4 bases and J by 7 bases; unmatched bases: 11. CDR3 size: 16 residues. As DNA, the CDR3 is TGTGCCAGCAGCGTGTCCGGGACAGGGGCGAGGAATGAGCAGTTCTTC. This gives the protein CASSVSGTGARNEQFF.

CDR3 loop: CSVALGQTSTEAFF. The DNA for the CDR3 is TGCAGCGTCGCGCTAGGACAGACGAGCACTGAAGCTTTCTTT. The gene calls are TRBV29-1 and TRBJ1-1; D may be TRBD1 (6 bases). The V gene's germline CDR1 is SQVTM and CDR2 ANQGSEA. The CDR3 has 14 residues. V was clipped by 6 bases and J by 4 bases, with 18 bases between them.

The CDR3 reads CASSQGGLSSTDTQYF. CDR3 nucleotide sequence: TGCGCCAGCAGCCAAGGAGGTTTATCTAGCACAGATACGCAGTATTTT. The chain is built from TRBV4-3 and TRBJ2-3, with unresolved D. V shed 1 base and J shed 0 bases, with 11 bases lying between them. Germline V lookup: CDR1 LGHNA, CDR2 YSLEER. The CDR3 length is 16 residues.

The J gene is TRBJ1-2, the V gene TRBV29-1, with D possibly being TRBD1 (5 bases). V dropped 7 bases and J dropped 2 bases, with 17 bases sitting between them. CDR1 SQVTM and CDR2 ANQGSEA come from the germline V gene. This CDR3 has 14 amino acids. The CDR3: CSALRGVSNYGYTF. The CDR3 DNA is TGCAGCGCTCTCAGAGGGGTATCCAACTATGGCTACACCTTC.

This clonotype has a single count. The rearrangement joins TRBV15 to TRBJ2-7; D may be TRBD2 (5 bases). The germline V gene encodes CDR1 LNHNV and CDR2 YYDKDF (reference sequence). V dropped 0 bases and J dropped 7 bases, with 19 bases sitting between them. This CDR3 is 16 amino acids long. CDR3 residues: CATSREPRTPSGEQYF. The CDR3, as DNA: TGTGCCACCAGCAGAGAACCCCGGACTCCATCCGGAGAGCAGTACTTC.

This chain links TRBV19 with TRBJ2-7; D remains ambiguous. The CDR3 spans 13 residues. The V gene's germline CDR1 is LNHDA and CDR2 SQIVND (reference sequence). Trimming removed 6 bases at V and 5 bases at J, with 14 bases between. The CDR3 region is CASSDRPSDEQYF. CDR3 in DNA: TGTGCCAGTAGCGACCGGCCCTCGGACGAGCAGTACTTC.

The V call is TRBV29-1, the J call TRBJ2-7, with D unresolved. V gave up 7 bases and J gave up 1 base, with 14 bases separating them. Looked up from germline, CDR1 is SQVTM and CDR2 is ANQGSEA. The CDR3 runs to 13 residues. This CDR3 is CSARTGYSYEQYF. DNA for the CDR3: TGCAGCGCACGGACGGGCTATTCCTACGAGCAGTACTTC.

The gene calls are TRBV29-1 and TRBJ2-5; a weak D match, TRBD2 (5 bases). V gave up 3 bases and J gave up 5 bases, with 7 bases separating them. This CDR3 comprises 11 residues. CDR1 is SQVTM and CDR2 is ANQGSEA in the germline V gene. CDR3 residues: CSVDGGETQYF. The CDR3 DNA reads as TGCAGCGTTGATGGCGGGGAGACCCAGTACTTC.

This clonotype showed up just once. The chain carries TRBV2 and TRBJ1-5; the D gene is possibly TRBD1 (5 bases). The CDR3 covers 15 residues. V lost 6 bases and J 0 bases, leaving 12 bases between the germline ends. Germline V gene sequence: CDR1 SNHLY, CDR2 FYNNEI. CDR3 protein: CASSAGTYSNQPQHF. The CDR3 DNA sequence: TGTGCCAGCAGCGCCGGGACGTATAGCAATCAGCCCCAGCATTTT. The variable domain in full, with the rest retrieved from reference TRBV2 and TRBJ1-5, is EPEVTQTPSHQVTQMGQEVILRCVPISNHLYFYWYRQILGQKVEFLVSFYNNEISEKSEIFDDQFSVERPDGSNFTLKIRSTKLEDSAMYFCASSAGTYSNQPQHFGDGTRLSIL.

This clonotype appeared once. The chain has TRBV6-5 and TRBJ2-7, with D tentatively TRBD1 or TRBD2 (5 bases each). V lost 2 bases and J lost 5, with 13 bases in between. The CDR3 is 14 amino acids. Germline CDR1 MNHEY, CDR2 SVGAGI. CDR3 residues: CASSYLGTPDEQYF. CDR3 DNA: TGTGCCAGCAGTTACCTAGGGACGCCGGACGAGCAGTACTTC.

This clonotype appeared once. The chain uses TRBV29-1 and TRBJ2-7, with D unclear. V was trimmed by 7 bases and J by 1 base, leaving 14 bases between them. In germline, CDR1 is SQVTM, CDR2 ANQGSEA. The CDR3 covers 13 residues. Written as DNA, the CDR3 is TGCAGCGCTGGGTGGCACAAGTCCTACGAGCAGTACTTC. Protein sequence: CSAGWHKSYEQYF.

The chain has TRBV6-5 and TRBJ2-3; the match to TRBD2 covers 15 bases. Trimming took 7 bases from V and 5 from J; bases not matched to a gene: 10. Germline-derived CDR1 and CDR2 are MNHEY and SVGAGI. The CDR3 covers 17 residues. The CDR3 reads CASTGTSGGLGIDTQYF. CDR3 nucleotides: TGTGCCAGCACTGGGACTAGCGGGGGGCTTGGGATAGATACGCAGTATTTT.